The present TCR beta chain was sequenced within a study of cytomegalovirus exposure and HLA in healthy donors. Sequenced by immunoSEQ multiplex PCR; TCRdb stores in-frame clones only, minus some. This sample has 120,000 or so clones, with around nine tenths found just once. This receptor was taken from a man aged 30 to 45 in good health and CMV-seronegative. The specimen sequenced was PBMCs.

The CDR3 DNA is TGTGCTAGTGGTTTGGTACCAGCGGGGGGCTACGAGCAGTACTTC. Its translation: CASGLVPAGGYEQYF. The rearrangement uses TRBV12-5 and TRBJ2-7; 9 positions agree with TRBD2. Trimming at V came to 0 bases and at J to 3 bases, leaving 3 bases not matched to a gene. This CDR3 region has 15 residues. The V gene's germline CDR1 is LGHNT and CDR2 FRNRAP.